This entry lists 31 T cell receptor beta chains sequenced from one sample in a study of cytomegalovirus exposure and HLA in healthy donors. The PCR was carried out with 60 Vbeta primers and 13 Jbeta primers. The repertoire was sequenced with immunoSEQ multiplex PCR; TCRdb's copy has only in-frame clones and lacks some. Of roughly 100,000 clones in the sample, less than 85% were seen once. The sample taken for sequencing was PBMCs. Receptors originate from a man between 35 and 55 years old in good health and CMV-seropositive.

In its sample, this clone was seen a few times. V is TRBV28 and J is TRBJ2-7; 7 bases fit TRBD1. J gave up 4 bases and V 3 bases, and 3 bases lay outside the gene matches. Germline CDR1 reads MDHEN; CDR2 reads SYDVKM. The CDR3 length is 13 residues. The chain's CDR3 is CASSLGQTYEQYF. The CDR3 nucleotides are TGTGCCAGCAGTTTGGGACAGACGTACGAGCAGTACTTC.

The chain links TRBV4-2 to TRBJ2-1; TRBD2 matches 10 bases. CDR3 length equals 15 residues. V lost 3 bases, J lost 3 bases, and 2 bases stayed unmatched. Per the germline V gene, CDR1 is LGHNA and CDR2 is YNFKEQ. DNA of the CDR3: TGTGCCAGCAGCCAGGGACTAGCGATCTACAATGAGCAGTTCTTC. Its translation: CASSQGLAIYNEQFF.

The chain employs TRBV6-6 and TRBJ1-1; D may be TRBD1 (6 bases). Trimming stripped 4 bases from V and 6 bases from J, with 9 bases between. The CDR3 has 12 amino acids. Germline loops: CDR1 MNHNY, CDR2 SVGAGI (reference sequence). The CDR3 nucleotides read TGTGCCAGCAGTTCCCCAGGGGCTGAAGCTTTCTTT. Its translation is CASSSPGAEAFF.

The V and J genes are TRBV5-1 and TRBJ2-7; 7 bases are a match to TRBD2. Germline assignment: CDR1 SGHRS and CDR2 YFSETQ. Germline trimming cut 3 bases from V and 2 bases from J; bases unmatched to any gene: 11. The CDR3 length is 16 residues. DNA of the CDR3: TGCGCCAGCAGCTACCTAGGCGGGGGAGCTGCCTACGAGCAGTACTTC. This translates into CASSYLGGGAAYEQYF. The variable domain in full, completed from reference TRBV5-1 and TRBJ2-7, reads KAGVTQTPRYLIKTRGQQVTLSCSPISGHRSVSWYQQTPGQGLQFLFEYFSETQRNKGNFPGRFSGRQFSNSRSEMNVSTLELGDSALYLCASSYLGGGAAYEQYFGPGTRLTVT.

The V and J genes are TRBV7-3 and TRBJ2-3, with TRBD2 as a possible D gene (5 bases). Between the trimmed V and J ends, which lost 6 bases and 2 bases, there was a span of 12 bases. The CDR3 runs to 14 residues. Germline V gene data show CDR1 as SGHTA and CDR2 as FQGTGA. The DNA of the CDR3 is TGTGCCAGCAGGAAGGACTTACCCACAGATACGCAGTATTTT. Amino acid sequence: CASRKDLPTDTQYF. Combining the CDR3 with reference TRBV7-3 and TRBJ2-3 gives the whole variable domain GAGVSQTPSNKVTEKGKYVELRCDPISGHTALYWYRQSLGQGPEFLIYFQGTGAADDSGLPNDRFFAVRPEGSVSTLKIQRTERGDSAVYLCASRKDLPTDTQYFGPGTRLTVL.

The chain is built from TRBV11-2 and TRBJ1-1; TRBD1 matches at 8 bases. CDR3 length equals 15 residues. J gave up 4 bases and V 1 base, and 5 bases lay outside the gene matches. Germline V gene data show CDR1 as SGHAT and CDR2 as FQNNGV. This chain's CDR3 is CASSLGRTGSTEAFF. Written as DNA, the CDR3 is TGTGCCAGCAGCTTAGGTAGGACAGGGAGCACTGAAGCTTTCTTT.

The chain couples TRBV7-2 to TRBJ2-2; possibly TRBD2 for D (5 bases). Trimming cost V 7 bases and J 3 bases, with 15 bases left between them. Germline values: CDR1 SGHTA, CDR2 FQGNSA. This CDR3 has 15 residues. The CDR3 region has the DNA TGTGCCAGCACCCTAGCACGGGGTCACACCGGGGAGCTGTTTTTT. It codes for CASTLARGHTGELFF.

This sequence joins TRBV7-9 and TRBJ2-7; D might be TRBD2 (7 bases). The germline CDR1 and CDR2 sequences are SEHNR and FQNEAQ (reference sequence). CDR3 size: 14 residues. V gave up 3 bases and J gave up 5 bases, with 14 bases separating them. The CDR3 protein is CASSFAGARNEQYF. The CDR3 nucleotides read TGTGCCAGCAGCTTTGCGGGGGCGCGGAACGAGCAGTACTTC.

V is TRBV7-3 and J is TRBJ2-7; 10 nucleotides agree with TRBD1. The germline CDR1 and CDR2 sequences are SGHTA and FQGTGA. V shed 2 bases and J 5 bases; nucleotides not matched to a gene: 6. The CDR3 consists of 15 residues. DNA for the CDR3: TGTGCCAGCAGCTTATCCGGGACAGGGGTGCACGAGCAGTACTTC. Its protein product is CASSLSGTGVHEQYF.

The J gene is TRBJ2-1, the V gene TRBV21-1; TRBD2, as called in the table, went unchecked against the DNA. TRBV21-1 is a documented pseudogene. This CDR3 is built from 13 residues. The CDR3 sequence is CASSKAQRDEQFF. DNA of the CDR3: TGTGCCAGCAGCAAAGCCCAGCGGGATGAGCAGTTCTTC.

J is TRBJ1-5 and V is TRBV2; maybe TRBD1 (5 bases). The CDR3 extends over 15 amino acids. Looked up from germline, CDR1 is SNHLY and CDR2 is FYNNEI. Deletions cut 6 bases from V and 3 bases from J, with 15 bases between. CDR3 region: CASRGDSGNNQPQHF. As DNA, the CDR3 is TGTGCCAGCAGGGGGGACTCAGGGAACAATCAGCCCCAGCATTTT. The full variable domain, rest sourced from reference TRBV2 and TRBJ1-5, is EPEVTQTPSHQVTQMGQEVILRCVPISNHLYFYWYRQILGQKVEFLVSFYNNEISEKSEIFDDQFSVERPDGSNFTLKIRSTKLEDSAMYFCASRGDSGNNQPQHFGDGTRLSIL.

CDR3 sequence (DNA): TGTGCCAGCACCCTGGGACTAGCGGGGTATTACACCGGGGAGCTGTTTTTT. Residues: CASTLGLAGYYTGELFF. V is TRBV11-2 and J is TRBJ2-2; 13 bases are a match to TRBD2. The CDR3 length is 17 residues. The ends lost 7 bases at V and 3 bases at J; junction bases unmatched: 8. The germline gives CDR1 SGHAT, CDR2 FQNNGV.

The rearrangement uses TRBV9 and TRBJ2-1, with D hard to call. V lost 1 base to trimming and J lost 0 bases, with 5 bases between them. There are 14 residues in the CDR3. Germline assignment: CDR1 SGDLS and CDR2 YYNGEE. Here the CDR3 DNA reads TGTGCCAGCAGCGTATCCGTCTCCTACAATGAGCAGTTCTTC. This gives the protein CASSVSVSYNEQFF.

V is TRBV6-6 and J is TRBJ2-7; 10 nucleotides agree with TRBD1. This CDR3 is 14 amino acids long. CDR1 is MNHNY, CDR2 SVGAGI, per germline (reference sequence). Trimming at V came to 6 bases and at J to 3 bases, leaving 5 bases not matched to a gene. The CDR3 loop is CASSRGQGVYEQYF. The CDR3, as DNA: TGTGCCAGCAGCCGCGGACAGGGGGTCTACGAGCAGTACTTC.

The rearrangement uses TRBV7-9 and TRBJ2-5; weak D call: TRBD2 (6 bases). This CDR3 comprises 13 residues. V gave up 5 bases and J gave up 11 bases, with 18 bases separating them. CDR1 is SEHNR, CDR2 FQNEAQ, per germline (reference sequence). CDR3 loop: CASSLTSSGEQYF. CDR3 nucleotide sequence: TGTGCCAGCAGCCTGACTAGTTCTGGGGAGCAGTACTTC.

The chain employs TRBV18 and TRBJ2-1, with 11 bases aligning to TRBD1. The CDR3 extends over 14 amino acids. V shed 5 bases, J shed 6 bases, and the junction held 3 bases outside the gene matches. Germline CDR1 is KGHSH and CDR2 is LQKENI. CDR3 sequence reads: CASSTGTGGNEQFF. Here the CDR3 DNA reads TGTGCCAGCTCAACCGGGACAGGGGGCAATGAGCAGTTCTTC.

This sequence joins TRBV28 and TRBJ2-3, with a tentative D call TRBD1 (5 bases). This CDR3 contains 12 residues. Germline CDR1 is MDHEN and CDR2 is SYDVKM. V shed 1 base and J shed 10 bases, with 9 bases lying between them. Here the CDR3 DNA reads TGTGCCAGCAGTTTATTGAGCAGGGCGCAGTATTTT. Amino acids: CASSLLSRAQYF.

The gene calls are TRBV11-2 and TRBJ2-5; D remains unclear. The V end lost 4 bases, the J end lost 2 bases, and 8 bases lay between the germline ends. This CDR3 spans 13 amino acids. The germline CDR1 and CDR2 sequences are SGHAT and FQNNGV. The CDR3 here is CASSSPSQETQYF. The DNA for the CDR3 is TGTGCCAGCAGCTCCCCTTCGCAAGAGACCCAGTACTTC.

J is TRBJ2-1 and V is TRBV11-2, with TRBD2 matching over 8 bases. The CDR3 spans 14 residues. From germline, CDR1 is SGHAT and CDR2 FQNNGV. Germline trimming cut 2 bases from V and 7 bases from J; bases unmatched to any gene: 4. DNA of the CDR3: TGTGCCAGCAGCTTACCGGGAGGGCGAAATGAGCAGTTCTTC. Protein: CASSLPGGRNEQFF.

With respect to this clone: Its ends do not fully match the called genes, so a read error is possible. CDR3 nucleotide sequence: TGTGCCGGTAGTATTGCGGAGACCCAGTACTTC. This codes for CAGSIAETQYF. The rearrangement uses TRBV19 and TRBJ2-5; D is uncertain. The CDR3 length is 11 residues. Germline values: CDR1 LNHDA, CDR2 SQIVND (reference sequence).

This clone was counted between two and nine times. The chain is built from TRBV13 and TRBJ1-1; TRBD1 aligns across 7 bases. CDR3 length: 13 amino acids. J lost 4 bases, V lost 4 bases, and 3 bases had no gene match. Germline V CDR1 and CDR2: PRHDT, FYEKMQ (reference sequence). CDR3: CASSSPGGTEAFF. For the CDR3, the DNA is TGTGCCAGCAGCTCCCCAGGGGGCACTGAAGCTTTCTTT.

This clone was seen a handful of times. The gene calls are TRBV5-1 and TRBJ2-1; no definite D call. The V end was cut by 4 bases, the J end by 9 bases, with 14 bases between. Per germline, CDR1 SGHRS and CDR2 YFSETQ. This CDR3 comprises 13 residues. The CDR3 sequence is CASSPSGSPEQFF. CDR3 sequence (DNA): TGCGCCAGCAGCCCGTCTGGTAGCCCTGAGCAGTTCTTC. Complete variable domain (other parts from reference TRBV5-1 and TRBJ2-1): KAGVTQTPRYLIKTRGQQVTLSCSPISGHRSVSWYQQTPGQGLQFLFEYFSETQRNKGNFPGRFSGRQFSNSRSEMNVSTLELGDSALYLCASSPSGSPEQFFGPGTRLTVL.

The chain employs TRBV4-3 and TRBJ1-6; D might be TRBD1 (5 bases). V lost 0 bases, J lost 0 bases, and 15 bases lay in between. The CDR3 sequence is 19 residues long. Germline V lookup: CDR1 LGHNA, CDR2 YSLEER. The DNA for the CDR3 is TGCGCCAGCAGCCAAGATCTTGTCACAGGAAGCTCCTATAATTCACCCCTCCACTTT. This translates into CASSQDLVTGSSYNSPLHF.

This clone was observed a few times. The V call is TRBV6-1, the J call TRBJ2-7; possibly TRBD1 for D (6 bases). The germline V and J ends were trimmed by 8 bases and 2 bases, with 13 bases remaining between them. This CDR3 has 13 residues. Germline CDR1 MNHNS, CDR2 SASEGT. CDR3 coding DNA: TGTGCCAGCCGAGGACAGATCCCCTACGAGCAGTACTTC. Protein product: CASRGQIPYEQYF.

This chain links TRBV29-1 with TRBJ1-1; weak D call: TRBD1 (5 bases). The V gene's germline CDR1 is SQVTM and CDR2 ANQGSEA. V lost 7 bases and J 5 bases, leaving 17 bases between the germline ends. CDR3 size: 13 residues. The CDR3 sequence: CSAEEGRGTEAFF. For the CDR3, the DNA is TGCAGCGCTGAGGAGGGTCGGGGGACTGAAGCTTTCTTT.

This sequence joins TRBV15 and TRBJ1-4; 10 nucleotides agree with TRBD1. The CDR3 spans 14 residues. The germline gives CDR1 LNHNV, CDR2 YYDKDF (reference sequence). Losses at the gene ends were 4 bases for V and 7 bases for J; bases not matched to a gene: 3. In nucleotides, the CDR3 is TGTGCCACCAGCATGACAGGGGGCTTTGAAAAACTGTTTTTT. Protein: CATSMTGGFEKLFF.

V gene TRBV2 combines with J gene TRBJ2-7; D unclear. Trimming took off 6 bases at V and 3 bases at J, with 6 bases between the two ends. CDR1 SNHLY and CDR2 FYNNEI come from the germline V gene. The CDR3 spans 11 residues. In DNA, the CDR3 is TGTGCCAGCAGGGAGAACTACGAGCAGTACTTC. Protein sequence: CASRENYEQYF.

The chain has TRBV11-3 and TRBJ2-1, with D possibly being TRBD1 (5 bases). V gave up 8 bases and J gave up 9 bases, with 20 bases separating them. The CDR3 runs to 14 residues. Per germline, CDR1 SGHNT and CDR2 YENEEA. The CDR3 is CASSPGAGSSEQFF. In nucleotides, the CDR3 is TGTGCCAGCTCGCCTGGGGCAGGGTCAAGTGAGCAGTTCTTC.

The V and J genes are TRBV19 and TRBJ2-3; 7 nucleotides align to TRBD2. After removal of 5 bases from V and 0 bases from J, the junction contained 14 bases not matched to a gene. CDR1 LNHDA and CDR2 SQIVND come from the germline V gene (reference sequence). The CDR3 has 18 amino acids. CDR3 DNA: TGTGCCAGTAGTCCCAGTCGGCGAGCGGGGAGTAGCACAGATACGCAGTATTTT. It is translated as CASSPSRRAGSSTDTQYF.

This clone was detected once. This chain links TRBV5-4 with TRBJ1-6; weak D call: TRBD1 (5 bases). The CDR3 covers 15 residues. V shed 4 bases and J shed 8 bases, with 16 bases lying between them. Germline V gives CDR1 SGHNT, CDR2 YYREEE (reference sequence). CDR3 sequence reads: CASSPREGDYSPLHF. CDR3 coding DNA: TGTGCCAGCAGCCCGAGAGAAGGGGATTATTCACCCCTCCACTTT. Filled out from reference TRBV5-4 and TRBJ1-6, the complete variable domain reads ETGVTQSPTHLIKTRGQQVTLRCSSQSGHNTVSWYQQALGQGPQFIFQYYREEENGRGNFPPRFSGLQFPNYSSELNVNALELDDSALYLCASSPREGDYSPLHFGNGTRLTVT.

The genes are TRBV19 and TRBJ1-1; D might be TRBD1 (5 bases). Germline CDR1 LNHDA, CDR2 SQIVND (reference sequence). The CDR3 has 14 amino acids. The germline V and J ends were trimmed by 5 bases and 4 bases, with 14 bases remaining between them. The CDR3 nucleotides are TGTGCCAGTAGTGCGCAGGGTATAAGCACTGAAGCTTTCTTT. Its translation: CASSAQGISTEAFF.